This T cell receptor (beta chain) is from a study of CD8+CD57+ T cells in acquired aplastic anemia (dated by TCRdb to 2016 to 2018). Study-level background: DNA extracted from sorted CD4+ and CD8+ cells had a mean of roughly 3.4 ug, with a range of about 0.2 to 30 ug. For healthy donor samples, the average read count was about 10 million for CD4+ cells and 11 million to 14 million for CD8+ cells. Study-wide findings and limitations: Although 25 to 30 CD8+ CDR3 sequences were shared by patients and controls, these sequences appeared highly expressed in patients and within the immunodominant clones of patients. Between patients and healthy controls, no significant difference in CD8+ Simpson's diversity was found (P=0.060).

In the study, sorted CD4+ and CD8+ blood T cells from patients with severe aplastic anemia and from healthy subjects underwent deep sequencing of TCR repertoires. Ficoll-Paque density gradient centrifugation was used to isolate peripheral blood mononuclear cells. Before DNA was extracted, CD4+ and CD8+ T cells were sorted using either FACS or magnetic beads. Remarks on this clonotype: It lacks a known antigen. No quality values exist for individual bases; no much larger clone is one base distant.

Profiling of TCR beta VDJ combinations and CDR3 sequences used genomic DNA as the template. An Illumina HiSeq 2000 was the platform used for TCR repertoire sequencing. The published analysis was carried out like this. Repertoires were assessed using TRBV/TRBJ rearrangement plots, CDR3 size and DJ length profiles, and Simpson's diversity index. The immunodominant clone was defined as the most abundant DNA sequence in deep sequencing data. CDR3 amino acid sequences were checked for sharing across subjects and were also compared against the VDJdb database and published repertoires. The raw public data were reprocessed by TCRdb itself: fastp quality trimming at Q25, MiXCR clonotype calling, in-frame beta chains only. Entries are consolidated by CDR3 protein sequence, retaining the most common genes and DNA. The V and J calls here are based on TCRdb, not the publication. The table for this sample lists approximately 170,000 distinct CDR3 sequences; around 60% of them were counted only once. Of the sample, 35% to 50% is held by the ten largest clones.

CDR1 is given as SGHRS and CDR2 as YFSETQ, both from the germline V gene. V loses 4 bases at its end and J loses 8 bases; junction bases beyond the gene matches: 9. The CDR3 starts with the cysteine, ends with the phenylalanine, and has 16 residues. The DNA shown is the 48-base CDR3, in frame from base 1. The rearrangement joined TRBV5-1 to TRBJ1-6, with 10 junctional bases fitting TRBD1. The sequenced material came from sorted CD4+, CD8+, or CD8+CD57+ T cells (not recorded which) from PBMCs. The clonotype comes from a human donor in good health. The CDR3 is CASSQGDRGGYSPLHF. The DNA sequence follows: TGCGCCAGCAGCCAAGGGGACAGGGGAGGATATTCACCCCTCCACTTT.